This T cell receptor beta chain was observed in a study of cytomegalovirus exposure and HLA in healthy donors. Overall study: Unique TCR beta sequences numbering around 110 million came from about 180 million T cells in an earlier analysis.

There are 12 residues in the CDR3. In germline, CDR1 is MRHNA, CDR2 SNTAGT. Trimming pared 5 bases from V and 1 base from J, leaving 4 bases between. The study ran its PCR with 60 Vbeta and 13 Jbeta primers. Profiled with immunoSEQ multiplex PCR; TCRdb holds only in-frame clones, not every one. In all, the sample yields some 130,000 clones. This TCR was recovered from a middle-aged woman in good health and CMV-seronegative. Sequenced material: PBMCs. The V gene is TRBV6-4, the J gene TRBJ2-3; D remains unclear. CDR3 loop: CASSSGTDTQYF. The CDR3, as DNA: TGTGCCAGCAGTTCAGGCACAGATACGCAGTATTTT.